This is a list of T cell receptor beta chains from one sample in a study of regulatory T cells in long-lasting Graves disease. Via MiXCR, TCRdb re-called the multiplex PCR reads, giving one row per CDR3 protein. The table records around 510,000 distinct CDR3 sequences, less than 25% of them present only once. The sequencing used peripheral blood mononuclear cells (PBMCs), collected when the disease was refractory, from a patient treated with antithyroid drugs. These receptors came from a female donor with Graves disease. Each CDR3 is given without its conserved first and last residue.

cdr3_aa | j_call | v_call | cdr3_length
ASSLTSGGEQY | TRBJ2-7 | TRBV27 | 11
ASSLGLGAGPETQY | TRBJ2-5 | TRBV5-1 | 14
ASSRSRGQITYERQY | TRBJ2-7 | TRBV18 | 15
ASSERQGPKTQY | TRBJ2-5 | TRBV28 | 12
ASSAAGGGYEQY | TRBJ2-7 | TRBV7-8 | 12
ASSAGTENTEAF | TRBJ1-1 | TRBV28 | 12
SAPKVNTEAF | TRBJ1-1 | TRBV20-1 | 10
ASSLVPANEKLF | TRBJ1-4 | TRBV11-2 | 12
ASSPLGAGDTEAF | TRBJ1-1 | TRBV18 | 13
ASATSHQGYT | TRBJ1-2 | TRBV28 | 10
SATSGNLRWSEAY | TRBJ2-7 | TRBV20-1 | 13
ASSPGGTGVWWPQH | TRBJ1-5 | TRBV28 | 14
ASSFPQGETQY | TRBJ2-5 | TRBV13 | 11
ASSFAAGGREQY | TRBJ2-7 | TRBV12-3/TRBV12-4 | 12
ASSLLSGTIYGYT | TRBJ1-2 | TRBV11-2 | 13
ASSQDKSGSPLH | TRBJ1-6 | TRBV4-3 | 12
ASWGYSSEQY | TRBJ2-7 | TRBV28 | 10
ASSPGGGGTEAF | TRBJ1-1 | TRBV27 | 12
ASSLFTSTEAF | TRBJ1-1 | TRBV6-1 | 11
ASSFRRGLPVTYEQY | TRBJ2-7 | TRBV5-1 | 15
AWSALAYEQY | TRBJ2-7 | TRBV30 | 10
ASSILWTDSNQPQH | TRBJ1-5 | TRBV19 | 14
ASSYMGGLSLIQPQH | TRBJ1-5 | TRBV6-9 | 15
SASSLAVAKNIQY | TRBJ2-4 | TRBV20-1 | 13
ASSLEGQGLYEQY | TRBJ2-7 | TRBV27 | 13
ASSSGTSGRRDEQY | TRBJ2-7 | TRBV5-1 | 14
ASSENRAGELF | TRBJ2-2 | TRBV6-1 | 11
ASSLRAVNQPQH | TRBJ1-5 | TRBV28 | 12
ASSLVTYEQY | TRBJ2-7 | TRBV7-2 | 10
ASTTTGGVTNEQF | TRBJ2-1 | TRBV28 | 13
SARAVGVYDEQY | TRBJ2-7 | TRBV20-1 | 12
ASSLVRTGVETQY | TRBJ2-5 | TRBV6-2/TRBV6-3 | 13
TARENTEAF | TRBJ1-1 | TRBV20-1 | 9
ASSLTVNTNTEAF | TRBJ1-1 | TRBV27 | 13
ASNPAAMNTEAF | TRBJ1-1 | TRBV28 | 12
ASRRGEGYEQY | TRBJ2-7 | TRBV27 | 11
ASSRGFVGELF | TRBJ2-2 | TRBV27 | 11
ASSQVDRGGEQY | TRBJ2-7 | TRBV11-2 | 12
ASSYGQSYGYT | TRBJ1-2 | TRBV6-2/TRBV6-3 | 11
ASSPAQIQETQY | TRBJ2-5 | TRBV18 | 12
ASSYIGGNTEAF | TRBJ1-1 | TRBV6-5 | 12
ASSVDGYTGELF | TRBJ2-2 | TRBV5-1 | 12
ASIPGRTNYGYT | TRBJ1-2 | TRBV6-1 | 12
ASGQGDTGELF | TRBJ2-2 | TRBV12-5 | 11
SVFRDTFYQETQY | TRBJ2-5 | TRBV29-1 | 13
ASSFEGLAKNIQY | TRBJ2-4 | TRBV13 | 13
ASSLSTPAGGSYEQY | TRBJ2-7 | TRBV28 | 15
ASSLARPPGGELF | TRBJ2-2 | TRBV7-6 | 13
ASSPDRGDYYEQY | TRBJ2-7 | TRBV7-2 | 13
ASKTAGSGYT | TRBJ1-2 | TRBV6-1 | 10
ASSPYY | TRBJ2-7 | TRBV18 | 6
ASSWGAGGEQY | TRBJ2-7 | TRBV27 | 11